These 27 T cell receptor beta chains share one sample of origin, sequenced in a study of T cells in women clearing cervical HPV infection. Profiled with immunoSEQ multiplex PCR; TCRdb holds only in-frame clones, not every one. The sample is made up of about 26,000 clones, and the top ten hold approximately 12% of it. Sequencing was performed on blood buffy coat. These receptors came from a woman aged 18 to 75 with a cervical HPV16 infection that either progressed to CIN3+ or cleared (not recorded which).

About this clone: The CDR3 end lies 3 residues beyond the end of the read and is filled in from the germline J gene. The V gene is TRBV19, the J gene TRBJ1-2, with 10 bases fitting TRBD1. J gave up 0 bases and V 4 bases, and 5 bases lay outside the gene matches. This CDR3 contains 16 residues. Germline CDR1 LNHDA, CDR2 SQIVND (reference sequence). CDR3 bases read: TGTGCCAGTAGTACGTGGACAGGGGGGGCTAACTATGGC. Its protein product is CASSTWTGGANYG. In full, the CDR3 reads CASSTWTGGANYGYTF. The complete variable domain, with remaining parts taken from reference TRBV19 and TRBJ1-2, reads DGGITQSPKYLFRKEGQNVTLSCEQNLNHDAMYWYRQDPGQGLRLIYYSQIVNDFQKGDIAEGYSVSREKKESFPLTVTSAQKNPTAFYLCASSTWTGGANYGYTFGSGTRLTVV.

Details on this clone: The CDR3 end falls 3 residues outside the read, so it is completed with the germline J gene. The V gene is TRBV11-2, the J gene TRBJ2-2, with a tentative D call TRBD1 (6 bases). This CDR3 contains 15 residues. The germline V gene encodes CDR1 SGHAT and CDR2 FQNNGV. This CDR3 reads CASSEHRVGNSPLFF. CDR3 DNA (partial): TGTGCCAGCAGCGAACACAGGGTTGGGAATTCACCG.

On this clone: The read finishes 3 residues shy of the CDR3 end, and the germline J gene is used to complete it. The same CDR3 also results from other DNA sequences found in this sample. The chain is built from TRBV6-2 or TRBV6-3 and TRBJ1-3; D is possibly TRBD1 (6 bases). CDR3 length: 16 residues. Deletions cut 2 bases from V and 3 bases from J, with 14 bases between. Looked up from germline, CDR1 is MNHEY and CDR2 is SVGEGT. CDR3 DNA (partial): TGTGCCAGCAGTTACGCGGCAGGGGCTAATGGAAACACC. It translates to CASSYAAGANGNT. The complete CDR3 reads CASSYAAGANGNTIYF.

A remark on this clone: The read finishes 3 residues shy of the CDR3 end, and the germline J gene is used to complete it. The genes are TRBV30 and TRBJ1-6, with a tentative D call TRBD1 (5 bases). There are 15 residues in the CDR3. Trimming stripped 4 bases from V and 5 bases from J, with 15 bases between. Germline values: CDR1 GTSNPN, CDR2 SVGIG (reference sequence). Incomplete CDR3 DNA: TGTGCCTGGACAGGACTCGGGGGAAATAATTCACCC. This encodes CAWTGLGGNNSP. The whole CDR3 sequence is CAWTGLGGNNSPLHF.

As for this clone: The read ends 3 residues before the CDR3 terminus; that terminus is restored from the germline J gene. The chain is built from TRBV7-2 and TRBJ2-5, with 7 bases matching TRBD2. The CDR3 extends over 14 amino acids. J was trimmed by 5 bases and V by 3 bases; bases with no gene match: 6. Germline loops: CDR1 SGHTA, CDR2 FQGNSA. The sequenced CDR3 bases are TGTGCCAGCAGCTTTACTATGGGGGGGGAGACC. It is translated as CASSFTMGGET. The entire CDR3 protein is CASSFTMGGETQYF.

As concerns this clone: The read comes to an end 3 residues before the CDR3 does, leaving the germline J gene to fill in the end. The chain carries TRBV18 and TRBJ2-7; either TRBD1 or TRBD2 may supply D (6 bases each). V was pared by 1 base and J by 5 bases, with 27 bases between. This CDR3 is 19 amino acids long. The germline CDR1 and CDR2 sequences are KGHSH and LQKENI. CDR3 DNA (partial): TGTGCCAGCTCACCACGGGGACCACGCGGGACACTCCTAATCCACGAG. Its translation: CASSPRGPRGTLLIHE. The entire CDR3 sequence reads CASSPRGPRGTLLIHEQYF.

Regarding this clone: Sequence at one end of the junction differs from germline and may be a read error. Read data end 3 residues before the CDR3 end; the end is taken from the germline J gene. J is TRBJ2-5 and V is TRBV5-1; TRBD1 agrees at 9 bases. This CDR3 is built from 16 residues. CDR1 SGHRS and CDR2 YFSETQ come from the germline V gene. The covered CDR3 bases are TGCGCCAGCAGCCCCTGGACAGGGGCTGTCCAAGGGACC. Its protein is CASSPWTGAVQGT. The whole CDR3 is CASSPWTGAVQGTQYF.

As regards this clone: One junction end does not reproduce the germline sequence, and a read error may be involved. The CDR3 is cut off 3 residues early in the read; its end comes from the germline J gene. The sample holds other DNA sequences that translate to the same CDR3. The genes are TRBV7-8 and TRBJ1-3, with 8 bases identical to TRBD1. There are 15 residues in the CDR3. Germline assignment: CDR1 SGHVS and CDR2 FQNEAQ. The CDR3 DNA, read in part, is TGTGCCAGCAGCCTATGGACAGGGCCTGGAAACACG. Translated: CASSLWTGPGNT. The full CDR3 sequence reads CASSLWTGPGNTIYF.

Comments on this clone: The CDR3 end falls 3 residues outside the read, so it is completed with the germline J gene. This rearrangement joins TRBV7-2 to TRBJ2-1; D is unclear. The CDR3 is 13 amino acids. Germline-derived CDR1 and CDR2 are SGHTA and FQGNSA. The germline V and J ends were trimmed by 5 bases and 9 bases, with 14 bases remaining between them. The CDR3 here is CASSPQQRGEQFF. The CDR3 bases that were read are TGTGCCAGCAGCCCCCAGCAACGCGGTGAG.

In regard to this clone: The read terminates 3 residues before the CDR3 end, so the remaining end is supplied by the germline J gene. V usage is TRBV7-9 and J usage is TRBJ2-7, with 8 positions matching TRBD1. Germline V CDR1 and CDR2: SEHNR, FQNEAQ (reference sequence). With V trimmed by 5 bases and J by 5 bases, 8 bases remained unmatched. The CDR3 is made up of 14 amino acids. The CDR3 DNA, read in part, is TGTGCCAGCAGCCCAGGGACAGGATCGGACGAG. Its translation: CASSPGTGSDE. The full CDR3 protein reads CASSPGTGSDEQYF.

To note about this clone: The read halts 3 residues ahead of the CDR3 end, with the missing end drawn from the germline J gene. The chain carries TRBV6-4 and TRBJ2-7, with D possibly being TRBD1 (6 bases). The CDR3 length is 14 residues. The V gene's germline CDR1 is MRHNA and CDR2 SNTAGT. Trimming stripped 5 bases from V and 2 bases from J, with 13 bases between. The sequenced part of the CDR3 DNA is TGTGCCAGCAGTACCGGGACACGAACCTACGAG. The encoded protein is CASSTGTRTYE. The whole CDR3 reads CASSTGTRTYEQYF.

In regard to this clone: The DNA ends 3 residues before the CDR3 does, and the rest of the CDR3 is filled in from the germline J gene. The chain uses TRBV18 and TRBJ2-2, with 9 bases identical to TRBD1. This CDR3 has 18 amino acids. Germline loops: CDR1 KGHSH, CDR2 LQKENI. Incomplete CDR3 DNA: TGTGCCAGCTCACCACCGAGGACAGGGGAATTTGGTAATTCACCG. This codes for CASSPPRTGEFGNSP. The entire CDR3 protein reads CASSPPRTGEFGNSPLFF.

CDR3 residues: CASSLLNNEKLFF. The CDR3 DNA, read in part, is TGTGCCAGCAGCTTATTAAATAATGAAAAA. V is TRBV7-2 and J is TRBJ1-4; D gene ambiguous. The missing CDR3 end, 3 residues past where the read stops, is filled in from the germline J gene. The CDR3 is made up of 13 amino acids. Trimming took off 2 bases at V and 4 bases at J, with 5 bases between the two ends. Germline CDR1 is SGHTA and CDR2 is FQGNSA.

Concerning this clone: The DNA ends 3 residues before the CDR3 does, and the rest of the CDR3 is filled in from the germline J gene. The gene calls are TRBV5-4 and TRBJ2-3; the match to TRBD2 covers 12 bases. CDR3 length equals 14 residues. In germline, CDR1 is SGHNT, CDR2 YYREEE (reference sequence). Partial CDR3 DNA: TGTGCCAGCAGCTTGGCTAGCGGGAGGGAGACG. Its protein is CASSLASGRET. The CDR3 in full is CASSLASGRETQYF.

Of note for this clone: The CDR3 extends 3 residues past the end of the read, so its final part is completed from the germline J gene. This chain joins TRBV28 and TRBJ1-1; D unresolved. The CDR3 loop spans 14 amino acids. Deletions cut 1 base from V and 4 bases from J, with 10 bases between. Germline loops: CDR1 MDHEN, CDR2 SYDVKM. CDR3 DNA, as far as it was read: TGTGCCAGCAGTTTATTAAGGGCGTCCACTGAA. Its protein product is CASSLLRASTE. The whole CDR3 protein is CASSLLRASTEAFF.

Notes on this clone: Read sequence stops 3 residues before the CDR3 end, and the germline J gene provides the missing end. The chain combines TRBV5-1 with TRBJ2-3; the D gene is possibly TRBD1 (5 bases). This CDR3 comprises 15 residues. Germline V gives CDR1 SGHRS, CDR2 YFSETQ. The V and J ends lost 2 bases and 0 bases respectively, with 10 bases between them. The CDR3 protein is CASSLQETSTDTQYF. The covered CDR3 bases are TGCGCCAGCAGCTTACAGGAAACTAGCACAGATACG.

Remarks on this clone: The read comes to an end 3 residues before the CDR3 does, leaving the germline J gene to fill in the end. The gene calls are TRBV30 and TRBJ2-1; 7 positions match TRBD1. Trimming removed 2 bases from V and 6 bases from J; junction bases left unmatched: 10. Per germline, CDR1 GTSNPN and CDR2 SVGIG (reference sequence). The CDR3 covers 15 residues. CDR3 bases read: TGTGCCTGGAGTACCGGCATACAGGGGTTCAATGAG. It codes for CAWSTGIQGFNE. The full CDR3 protein is CAWSTGIQGFNEQFF. Variable domain in full (rest from reference TRBV30 and TRBJ2-1): SQTIHQWPATLVQPVGSPLSLECTVEGTSNPNLYWYRQAAGRGLQLLFYSVGIGQISSEVPQNLSASRPQDRQFILSSKKLLLSDSGFYLCAWSTGIQGFNEQFFGPGTRLTVL.

Concerning this clone itself: With the read ending 3 residues before the CDR3 end, the germline J gene is used to fill in that end. The chain recombines TRBV10-3 with TRBJ1-1; D is ambiguous. Germline CDR1 is ENHRY and CDR2 is SYGVKD. V lost 7 bases and J 1 base, leaving 19 bases between the germline ends. This CDR3 spans 16 amino acids. Incomplete CDR3 DNA: TGTGCCATCAAAACTAGCGAAATTGTCGAGAACACTGAA. Translated: CAIKTSEIVENTE. The complete CDR3 sequence is CAIKTSEIVENTEAFF.

Details on this clone: Read data end 3 residues before the CDR3 end; the end is taken from the germline J gene. The V gene is TRBV7-2, the J gene TRBJ1-4; 7 bases align to TRBD1. The CDR3 has 15 amino acids. Germline CDR1 is SGHTA and CDR2 is FQGNSA. The sequenced CDR3 bases are TGTGCCAGCAGCCTAGGACAGGTCGTCAATTCACCA. This codes for CASSLGQVVNSP. The full CDR3 sequence reads CASSLGQVVNSPLFF.

Incomplete CDR3 DNA: TGTGCCAGCAGTGACTACAGGGGCTCCGCTGAG. Its protein is CASSDYRGSAE. The whole CDR3 is CASSDYRGSAEQFF. This rearrangement joins TRBV6-1 to TRBJ2-1; TRBD1 matches 7 bases. The read is 3 residues too short to cover the CDR3 end, so that end is filled in from the germline J gene. CDR1 and CDR2 (germline): MNHNS, SASEGT. Trimming at V came to 3 bases and at J to 9 bases, leaving 8 bases not matched to a gene. This CDR3 has 14 amino acids.

On this clone: Read data end 3 residues before the CDR3 end; the end is taken from the germline J gene. This rearrangement joins TRBV2 to TRBJ1-5; D gene unclear. The CDR3 runs to 13 residues. Germline V gene lookup returns CDR1 SNHLY and CDR2 FYNNEI. V was trimmed by 4 bases and J by 5 bases, leaving 9 bases between them. This CDR3 is CASSVRGDQPQHF. The CDR3 DNA, read in part, is TGTGCCAGCAGTGTGCGGGGTGATCAGCCC.

Notes on this clone: The read finishes 3 residues shy of the CDR3 end, and the germline J gene is used to complete it. The V and J genes are TRBV19 and TRBJ2-2; the match to TRBD1 covers 7 bases. Per germline, CDR1 LNHDA and CDR2 SQIVND (reference sequence). The CDR3 is made up of 15 amino acids. The CDR3 bases that were read are TGTGCCAGTAGTCCCTGGGACAGCTTAAATGAAAAG. This encodes CASSPWDSLNEK. The entire CDR3 reads CASSPWDSLNEKLFF. Full variable domain (outside the CDR3, taken from reference TRBV19 and TRBJ2-2): DGGITQSPKYLFRKEGQNVTLSCEQNLNHDAMYWYRQDPGQGLRLIYYSQIVNDFQKGDIAEGYSVSREKKESFPLTVTSAQKNPTAFYLCASSPWDSLNEKLFFGEGSRLTVL.

The CDR3 is CASSPLTGGEKLFF. The part of the CDR3 DNA that was read is TGCGCCAGCAGCCCCCTTACAGGCGGGGAAAAG. This chain connects TRBV5-1 to TRBJ2-2, with D possibly TRBD2 on 6 matching bases. With the read ending 3 residues before the CDR3 end, the germline J gene is used to fill in that end. The V gene's germline CDR1 is SGHRS and CDR2 YFSETQ. The CDR3 is 14 amino acids.

Remarks on this clone: The CDR3 extends 3 residues past the end of the read, so its final part is completed from the germline J gene. The V and J genes are TRBV19 and TRBJ2-1; 9 bases agree with TRBD2. This CDR3 has 16 residues. The J segment lost 8 bases and the V segment lost 2 bases, leaving 10 bases of the junction unmatched. The germline V gene encodes CDR1 LNHDA and CDR2 SQIVND (reference sequence). The CDR3 loop reads CASSIWAGGPRYEQFF. CDR3 DNA, as far as it was read: TGTGCCAGTAGTATATGGGCGGGGGGGCCTAGATATGAG.

Details on this clone: Read data end 3 residues before the CDR3 end; the end is taken from the germline J gene. The gene calls are TRBV18 and TRBJ1-6, with TRBD1 identical over 9 bases. This CDR3 has 17 residues. In germline, CDR1 is KGHSH, CDR2 LQKENI. V shed 6 bases and J 2 bases; nucleotides not matched to a gene: 8. This CDR3 reads CASSSTGGRTYNSPLHF. CDR3 bases read: TGTGCCAGCTCGTCTACAGGGGGCAGGACCTATAATTCACCC.

On this clone itself: The CDR3 end falls 3 residues outside the read, so it is completed with the germline J gene. This chain joins TRBV19 and TRBJ1-1; TRBD1 agrees at 10 bases. The trim removed 5 bases at V and 1 base at J, leaving 4 bases unmatched. The CDR3 has 15 residues. Germline CDR1 and CDR2: LNHDA and SQIVND (reference sequence). CDR3 bases read: TGTGCCAGTAGTGCCCGACAGGGGGCGAACACTGAA. Its protein is CASSARQGANTE. The CDR3 reads in full as CASSARQGANTEAFF.

CDR3 loop: CSARGTGGTNTIYF. The covered CDR3 bases are TGCAGTGCTAGAGGTACAGGGGGAACGAACACC. This chain joins TRBV20-1 and TRBJ1-3; the match to TRBD1 covers 8 bases. Coverage ceases 3 residues before the CDR3 finishes, and the germline J gene fills in the end. Trimming removed 1 base from V and 7 bases from J; junction bases left unmatched: 6. From germline, CDR1 is DFQATT and CDR2 SNEGSKA (reference sequence). CDR3 length: 14 residues.